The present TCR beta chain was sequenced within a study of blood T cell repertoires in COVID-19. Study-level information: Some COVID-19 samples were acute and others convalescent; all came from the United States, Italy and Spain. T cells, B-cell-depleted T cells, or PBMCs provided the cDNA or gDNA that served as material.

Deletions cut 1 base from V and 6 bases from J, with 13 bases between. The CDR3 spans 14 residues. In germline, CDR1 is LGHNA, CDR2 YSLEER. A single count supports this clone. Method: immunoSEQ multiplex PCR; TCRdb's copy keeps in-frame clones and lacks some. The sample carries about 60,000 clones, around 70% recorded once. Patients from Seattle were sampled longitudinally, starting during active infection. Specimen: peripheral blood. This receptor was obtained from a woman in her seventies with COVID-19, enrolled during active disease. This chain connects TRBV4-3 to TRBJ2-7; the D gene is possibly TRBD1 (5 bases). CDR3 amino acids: CASSQVSGYGEQYF. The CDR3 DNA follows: TGCGCCAGCAGCCAAGTTTCAGGGTACGGCGAGCAGTACTTC.